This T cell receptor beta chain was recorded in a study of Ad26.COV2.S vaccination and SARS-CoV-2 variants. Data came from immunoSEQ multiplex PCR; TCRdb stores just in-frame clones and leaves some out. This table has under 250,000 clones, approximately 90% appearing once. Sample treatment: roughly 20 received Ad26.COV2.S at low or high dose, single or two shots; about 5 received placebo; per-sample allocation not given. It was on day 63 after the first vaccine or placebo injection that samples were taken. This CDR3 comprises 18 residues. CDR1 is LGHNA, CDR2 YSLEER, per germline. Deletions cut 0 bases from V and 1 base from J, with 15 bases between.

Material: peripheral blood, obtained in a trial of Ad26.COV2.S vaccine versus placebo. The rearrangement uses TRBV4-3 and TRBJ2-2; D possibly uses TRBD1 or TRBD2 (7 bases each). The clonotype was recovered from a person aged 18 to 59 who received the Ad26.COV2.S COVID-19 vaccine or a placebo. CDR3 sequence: CASSQDRGQRGNTGELFF. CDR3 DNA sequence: TGCGCCAGCAGCCAAGATAGGGGGCAGCGGGGGAACACCGGGGAGCTGTTTTTT.